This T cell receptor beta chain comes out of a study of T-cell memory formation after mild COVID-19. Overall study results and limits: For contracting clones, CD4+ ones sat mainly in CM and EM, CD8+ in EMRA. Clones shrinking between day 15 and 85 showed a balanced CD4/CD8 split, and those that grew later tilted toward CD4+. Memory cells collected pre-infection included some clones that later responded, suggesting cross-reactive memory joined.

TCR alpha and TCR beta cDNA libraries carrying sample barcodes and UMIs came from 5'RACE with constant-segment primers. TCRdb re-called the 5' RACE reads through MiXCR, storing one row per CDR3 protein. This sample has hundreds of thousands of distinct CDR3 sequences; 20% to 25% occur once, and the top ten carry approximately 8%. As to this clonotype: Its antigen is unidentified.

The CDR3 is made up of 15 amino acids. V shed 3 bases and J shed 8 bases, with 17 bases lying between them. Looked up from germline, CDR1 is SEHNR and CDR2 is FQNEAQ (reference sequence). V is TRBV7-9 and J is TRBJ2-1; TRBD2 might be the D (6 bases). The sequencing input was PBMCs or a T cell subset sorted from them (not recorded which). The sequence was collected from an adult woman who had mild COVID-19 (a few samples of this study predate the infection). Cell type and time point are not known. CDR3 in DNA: TGTGCCAGCAGCTTCTTGGTAGCGGACCTCGATGAGCAGTTCTTC. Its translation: CASSFLVADLDEQFF.